This entry describes one T cell receptor beta chain. This clone has more than one count but fewer than ten. Its specific antigen is unknown. One base away there is no much larger clone; base qualities are not given. The immunoSEQ platform was used to carry out deep TCRbeta sequencing. Concerning the study's data processing: Only productive rearrangements were exported from the immunoSEQ Analyzer for further analysis. T cell phenotypes were assigned to bulk TCRbeta clonotypes by matching to single-cell RNA+TCR-seq clones sharing the same TCRbeta sequence. Using bulk TCR sequencing data, clone enrichment in tumor was calculated by dividing a clone's tumor frequency by the same clone's PBMC frequency. GLIPH was used to group TCRs into specificity groups, clusters of distinct TCRs likely recognizing common antigens via shared CDR3 motifs. TCRdb retrieved this table from immuneACCESS and kept in-frame rearrangements only. Not all clones are present; in checked studies, unresolved V genes account for under half, and no reason is known for the remainder. V and J calls and clone size come straight from that table; D and trimming were deduced from the DNA. The sample data list some 60,000 clones, and about four fifths of these were observed just once. The top ten constitute about an eighth of the sample.

This entry belongs to a study of T cells in tumors after PD-1 blockade (dated by TCRdb to 2018 to 2020). For the study in its entirety: Patients were excluded if they had prior checkpoint blockade, use of systemic immunosuppressants, or recent radiotherapy or other anti-cancer therapy within 4 weeks. Patients were treated with either pembrolizumab 200 mg every 3 weeks or cemiplimab 350 mg every 2 weeks. Paired single-cell RNA and TCR sequencing was performed on site-matched tumors from BCC or SCC patients before and after anti-PD-1 therapy. A subset of patients also received ongoing daily vismodegib 150 mg during anti-PD-1 treatment. On average, peripheral blood samples had roughly 110,000 TCR templates (range 24,679-257,772) and 35,000 to 40,000 unique clonotypes. RECIST version 1.1 was the standard used to evaluate clinical response. To compare blood and tumor clonotypes, bulk TCR sequencing was performed on nine to ten peripheral blood samples from a few patients.

The time point label of this sample denotes: before anti-PD-1 therapy. Genomic DNA extracted from tumor biopsies or peripheral blood was used for bulk TCRbeta sequencing, with input ranging from roughly 600 ng to 6,004 ng. Histologically proven advanced or metastatic basal or squamous cell carcinoma was present in all patients, all of whom were poor candidates for surgical resection. Of the roughly 10 patients making up the basal cell carcinoma cohort, several underwent bulk tumor TCR sequencing. The cysteine opens and the phenylalanine closes a CDR3 of 14 amino acids. Only CDR3 DNA remains: 42 bases, in frame from the first base. From a lookup of the germline V gene, CDR1 and CDR2 are SGHTA and FQGNSA. V and J are trimmed by 1 base and 6 bases, and the gene matches miss 1 base of the junction. Here is what the overall study found, with its caveats: About 41% of tumor TCR clonotypes were found in blood, and some novel exhausted tumor clones appeared in pre-treatment blood, suggesting peripheral recruitment. Where the novel T cell clones came from was not identified, and possible sources could include lymphoid organs or rare unexpanded clones inside the tumor or in the tumor periphery.

The rearrangement joined TRBV7-2 to TRBJ2-7, and TRBD2 aligns with 12 junction nucleotides. This TCR derives from a human donor with basal cell carcinoma. The input for sequencing was PBMCs, taken before anti-PD-1 treatment. The DNA reads as follows: TGTGCCAGCAGCTTAGTGACTAGCGGGGGCGAGCAGTACTTC. Its protein product is CASSLVTSGGEQYF.